These T cell receptor beta chains were read from a single sample in a study of blood T cell repertoires in COVID-19. Assay used: immunoSEQ multiplex PCR; TCRdb lists only in-frame clones, some missing. Found here are a few hundred thousand clones, around 90% of them singletons; the top ten hold around 0.6%. The sample was PBMCs or T cells enriched from blood (not recorded which). The receptors were sampled from a man in his late teens or twenties who had recovered from COVID-19. CDR3s include the opening cysteine and the closing phenylalanine or tryptophan. D genes are given only for firm matches. For some rows the clone size is stated as once, few or many, or as a class when expanded; others skip it.

>TRBV10-3|-|-|TRBJ2-1
CAISGRARGYNEQFF
TGTGCCATCAGTGGAAGGGCTAGGGGCTACAATGAGCAGTTCTTC
>TRBV28|-|TRBD1|TRBJ2-4
CASSPTGGSAKNIQYF
TGTGCCAGCAGTCCGACAGGGGGCTCAGCCAAAAACATTCAGTACTTC
>TRBV2|-|TRBD2|TRBJ2-1
CASSSSGKRRNEQFF
TGTGCCAGCAGTTCTAGCGGGAAGAGGAGGAATGAGCAGTTCTTC
>TRBV27|-|-|TRBJ1-6
CASSDSKPPLHF
TGTGCCAGCAGCGACAGTAAACCACCCCTCCACTTT
>TRBV2|-|TRBD1|TRBJ1-6
CASTRDRKNSPLHF
TGTGCCAGCACCCGGGACAGAAAGAATTCACCCCTCCACTTT
>TRBV10-3|-|-|TRBJ2-3
CAISESGADTQYF
TGTGCCATCAGTGAGTCTGGAGCAGATACGCAGTATTTT
>TRBV19|-|TRBD1|TRBJ1-2
CASCRDRDNSGYTF
TGTGCCAGCTGCAGGGACAGGGATAACAGTGGCTACACCTTC
>TRBV28|-|-|TRBJ2-5
CASSLSSAQETQYF
TGTGCCAGCAGTTTATCTAGCGCGCAAGAGACCCAGTACTTC
>TRBV5-1|-|TRBD1|TRBJ1-2
CASSLLSTAPGTGGGYTF
TGCGCCAGCAGCTTGTTGTCGACGGCCCCCGGGACAGGGGGCGGCTACACCTTC
>TRBV5-6|once|TRBD1|TRBJ2-1
CASSLWQGADEQFF
TGTGCCAGCAGCTTGTGGCAGGGGGCCGATGAGCAGTTCTTC
>TRBV6-1|-|TRBD1|TRBJ1-1
CASSEQGGMNTEAFF
TGTGCCAGCAGTGAACAGGGGGGCATGAACACTGAAGCTTTCTTT
>TRBV14|-|-|TRBJ2-7
CASSQTFAERYEQYF
TGTGCCAGCAGCCAAACGTTTGCGGAACGCTACGAGCAGTACTTC
>TRBV7-9|-|TRBD1|TRBJ1-2
CASSNRGQDGYTF
TGTGCCAGCAGCAATCGTGGACAGGATGGCTACACCTTC
>TRBV2|-|-|TRBJ1-2
CASSGGGKANYGYTF
TGTGCCAGCAGTGGAGGCGGAAAAGCTAACTATGGCTACACCTTC
>TRBV2|-|-|TRBJ1-1
CASEEAKTEAFF
TGTGCCAGCGAGGAGGCTAAGACTGAAGCTTTCTTT
>TRBV7-3|few|-|TRBJ2-2
CASSPQGLTGELFF
TGTGCCAGCAGCCCCCAGGGGCTCACCGGGGAGCTGTTTTTT
>TRBV10-2|once|-|TRBJ1-6
CASRAGGRYDINSPLHF
TGCGCCAGCAGGGCCGGGGGACGTTATGACATAAATTCACCCCTCCACTTT
>TRBV2|once|-|TRBJ1-2
CASSRGANYGYTF
TGTGCCAGCAGCCGGGGGGCGAACTATGGCTACACCTTC
>TRBV29-1|-|TRBD1|TRBJ1-1
CSVALGTGGLGEAFF
TGCAGCGTTGCACTTGGCACAGGGGGCCTTGGTGAAGCTTTCTTT
>TRBV10-3|few|-|TRBJ1-5
CAISESRGVNQPQHF
TGTGCCATCAGTGAGTCACGGGGGGTAAATCAGCCCCAGCATTTT
>TRBV10-3|-|-|TRBJ2-5
CAIGLGAGETQYF
TGTGCCATCGGATTGGGGGCAGGAGAGACCCAGTACTTC
>TRBV7-2|few|-|TRBJ1-6
CASSQAGTYNSPLHF
TGTGCCAGCTCCCAGGCGGGGACCTATAATTCACCCCTCCACTTT
>TRBV19|-|TRBD2|TRBJ2-2
CASSIMGGAGELFF
TGTGCCAGTAGTATAATGGGGGGGGCCGGGGAGCTGTTTTTT
>TRBV2|-|-|TRBJ1-1
CASRTVTEAFF
TGTGCCAGCAGGACAGTCACTGAAGCTTTCTTT
>TRBV4-2|once|TRBD1|TRBJ1-2
CASRPKQGANGYTF
TGTGCCAGCAGACCGAAACAGGGGGCTAATGGCTACACCTTC
>TRBV10-3|-|TRBD2|TRBJ2-7
CAINSGGGTYEQYF
TGTGCCATAAATAGCGGGGGGGGAACCTACGAGCAGTACTTC
>TRBV19|-|-|TRBJ1-1
CASRPRGGTEAFF
TGTGCCAGTAGACCCCGGGGAGGGACTGAAGCTTTCTTT
>TRBV9|-|-|TRBJ1-5
CASSARESNQPQHF
TGTGCCAGCAGCGCAAGGGAGAGCAATCAGCCCCAGCATTTT
>TRBV6-5|-|-|TRBJ2-3
CASRKTSYDTQYF
TGTGCCAGCAGGAAGACTAGTTACGATACGCAGTATTTT
>TRBV3-1/TRBV3-2|-|TRBD1|TRBJ2-2
CASSQWDREGELFF
TGTGCCAGCAGCCAATGGGACAGGGAAGGGGAGCTGTTTTTT
>TRBV5-4|-|-|TRBJ1-3
CASSPRPGSGNTIYF
TGTGCCAGCAGCCCTAGGCCGGGATCTGGAAACACCATATATTTT
>TRBV18|-|-|TRBJ1-5
CASSPGVNRPQHF
TGTGCCAGCTCCCCGGGAGTGAATCGGCCCCAGCATTTT
>TRBV19|-|TRBD1|TRBJ1-5
CASSTGQGGHQPQHF
TGTGCCAGTAGTACTGGACAGGGAGGTCATCAGCCCCAGCATTTT
>TRBV12-3/TRBV12-4|-|-|TRBJ1-1
CASKGGAEAFF
TGTGCCAGCAAAGGGGGAGCAGAAGCTTTCTTT
>TRBV4-2|-|-|TRBJ1-2
CASSPGRQHYGYTF
TGTGCCAGCAGCCCAGGGCGACAACACTATGGCTACACCTTC
>TRBV5-1|-|TRBD1|TRBJ2-3
CASSRDSPSTDTQYF
TGCGCCAGCAGCCGGGACAGTCCTAGCACAGATACGCAGTATTTT
>TRBV2|many|TRBD1|TRBJ2-1
CASLWGQGYNEQFF
TGTGCCAGCCTCTGGGGACAGGGGTACAATGAGCAGTTCTTC
>TRBV27|-|-|TRBJ2-1
CASWDSWQFF
TGTGCCAGTTGGGACTCTTGGCAGTTCTTC
>TRBV7-9|-|-|TRBJ2-2
CASSLGGRPGELFF
TGTGCCAGCAGCTTAGGGGGGCGCCCCGGGGAGCTGTTTTTT
>TRBV2|-|-|TRBJ2-1
CASSPLEVSSYNEQFF
TGTGCCAGCAGCCCGCTAGAGGTGAGCTCCTACAATGAGCAGTTCTTC